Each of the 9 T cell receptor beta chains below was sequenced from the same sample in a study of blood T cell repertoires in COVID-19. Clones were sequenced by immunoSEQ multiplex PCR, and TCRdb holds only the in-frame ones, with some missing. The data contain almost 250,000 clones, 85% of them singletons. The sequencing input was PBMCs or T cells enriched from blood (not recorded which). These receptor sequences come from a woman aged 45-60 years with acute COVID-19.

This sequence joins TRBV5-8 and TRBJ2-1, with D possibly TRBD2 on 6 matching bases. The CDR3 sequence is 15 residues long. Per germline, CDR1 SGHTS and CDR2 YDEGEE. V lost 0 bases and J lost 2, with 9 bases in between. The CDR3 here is CASSLGRGAYNEQFF. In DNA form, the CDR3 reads TGTGCCAGCAGCTTGGGGCGGGGTGCCTACAATGAGCAGTTCTTC.

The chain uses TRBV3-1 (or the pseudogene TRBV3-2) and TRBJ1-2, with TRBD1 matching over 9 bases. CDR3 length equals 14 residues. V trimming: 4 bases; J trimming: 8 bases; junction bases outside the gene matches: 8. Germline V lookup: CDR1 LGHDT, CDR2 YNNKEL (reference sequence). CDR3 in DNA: TGTGCCAGCAGCCTACCGGGACAGGGTAGCGGCTACACCTTC. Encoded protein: CASSLPGQGSGYTF.

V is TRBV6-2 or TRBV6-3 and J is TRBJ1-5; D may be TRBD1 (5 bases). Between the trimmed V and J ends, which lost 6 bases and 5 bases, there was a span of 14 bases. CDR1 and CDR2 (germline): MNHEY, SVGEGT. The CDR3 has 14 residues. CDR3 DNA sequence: TGTGCCAGCAGCCTGGACAACCCTCATCAGCCCCAGCATTTT. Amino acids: CASSLDNPHQPQHF.

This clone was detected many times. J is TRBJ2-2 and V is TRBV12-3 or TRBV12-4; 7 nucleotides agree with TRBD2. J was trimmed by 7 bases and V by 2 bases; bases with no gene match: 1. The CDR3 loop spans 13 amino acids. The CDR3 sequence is CASSLRTSGELFF. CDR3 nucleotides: TGTGCCAGCAGTTTAAGGACTAGCGGGGAGCTGTTTTTT.

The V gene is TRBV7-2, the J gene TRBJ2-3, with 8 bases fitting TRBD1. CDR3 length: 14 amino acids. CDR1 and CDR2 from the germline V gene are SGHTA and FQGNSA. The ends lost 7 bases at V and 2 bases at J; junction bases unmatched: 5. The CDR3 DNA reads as TGTGCCAGCACGAGGCAGGGGGCCACAGATACGCAGTATTTT. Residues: CASTRQGATDTQYF.

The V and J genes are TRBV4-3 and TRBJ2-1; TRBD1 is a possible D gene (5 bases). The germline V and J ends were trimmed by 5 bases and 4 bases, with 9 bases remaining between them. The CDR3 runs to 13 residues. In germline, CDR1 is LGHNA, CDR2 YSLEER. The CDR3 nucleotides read TGCGCCAGCAGCACTGACAGTTACAATGAGCAGTTCTTC. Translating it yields CASSTDSYNEQFF.

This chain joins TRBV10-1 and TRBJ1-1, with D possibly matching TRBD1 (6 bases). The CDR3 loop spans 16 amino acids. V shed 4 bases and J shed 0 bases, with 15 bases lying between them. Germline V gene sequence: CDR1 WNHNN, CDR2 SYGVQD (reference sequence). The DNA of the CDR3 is TGCGCCAGCAGTGGGTCCCCCGGGGGGCTGAACACTGAAGCTTTCTTT. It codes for CASSGSPGGLNTEAFF.

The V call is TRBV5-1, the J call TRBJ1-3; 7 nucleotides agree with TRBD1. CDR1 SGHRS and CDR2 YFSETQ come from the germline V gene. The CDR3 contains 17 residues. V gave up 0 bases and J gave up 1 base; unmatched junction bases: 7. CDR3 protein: CASSLVLQGQSGNTIYF. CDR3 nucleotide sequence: TGCGCCAGCAGCTTGGTGCTACAGGGGCAGTCTGGAAACACCATATATTTT.

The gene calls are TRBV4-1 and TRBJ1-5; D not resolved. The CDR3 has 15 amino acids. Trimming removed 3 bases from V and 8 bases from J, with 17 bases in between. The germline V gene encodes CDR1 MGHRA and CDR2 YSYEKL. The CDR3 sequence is CASSQDEGIDEPQHF. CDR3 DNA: TGCGCCAGCAGCCAGGACGAGGGCATAGATGAGCCCCAGCATTTT.